One sample yielded the 19 T cell receptor beta chains listed below, sequenced in a study of T cells in Graves' hyperthyroidism and ophthalmopathy. Template material for amplifying TCR beta CDR3 regions consisted of RNA transcripts. The HTBI set primed first-round TCR CDR3 RT-PCR. TCRdb itself ran the multiplex PCR reads through MiXCR, one entry per CDR3 protein. The sample lists 700,000 or so distinct CDR3 sequences, 15% to 20% seen once, with around 8% in the top ten. The sequencing sample was made of blood. These receptors all stem from a young man with Graves' hyperthyroidism.

This clonotype has ten or more counts. The rearrangement links TRBV28 to TRBJ2-5; D is undetermined. Per the germline V gene, CDR1 is MDHEN and CDR2 is SYDVKM. This CDR3 is built from 11 residues. V was pared by 6 bases and J by 5 bases, with 7 bases between. The DNA of the CDR3 is TGTGCCAGCAGCTTTCTGGAGACCCAGTACTTC. Protein: CASSFLETQYF.

The V and J genes are TRBV7-9 and TRBJ2-7; tentative D call: TRBD2 (5 bases). CDR3 length: 12 amino acids. Trimming left V 4 bases short and J 7 bases short, with 11 bases between. CDR1 and CDR2 (germline): SEHNR, FQNEAQ (reference sequence). The CDR3 DNA follows: TGTGCCAGCAGCTCCGGGGTTCAAGAGCAGTACTTC. It yields the protein CASSSGVQEQYF.

This clonotype occurred many times. The chain uses TRBV11-1 and TRBJ2-5; perhaps D is TRBD1 or TRBD2 (5 bases each). Trimming removed 6 bases at V and 5 bases at J, with 13 bases between. The germline V gene encodes CDR1 SGHAT and CDR2 FQDESV (reference sequence). The CDR3 runs to 13 residues. CDR3 amino acids: CASSPGTQETQYF. CDR3 DNA: TGTGCCAGCAGTCCCGGGACGCAGGAGACCCAGTACTTC.

This sequence joins TRBV29-1 and TRBJ1-1; D perhaps matches TRBD1 (6 bases). This CDR3 comprises 13 residues. From germline, CDR1 is SQVTM and CDR2 ANQGSEA. The germline V and J ends were trimmed by 5 bases and 1 base, with 11 bases remaining between them. The CDR3 region has the DNA TGCAGCGTTCACAGGGTTTCGAACACTGAAGCTTTCTTT. It codes for CSVHRVSNTEAFF.

The sample holds many counts of this clonotype. The chain links TRBV29-1 to TRBJ2-1; 8 nucleotides align to TRBD2. Per the germline V gene, CDR1 is SQVTM and CDR2 is ANQGSEA. Germline trimming cut 1 base from V and 6 bases from J; bases unmatched to any gene: 8. The CDR3 has 15 residues. The CDR3 protein is CSVEVDGRAANEQFF. The CDR3 DNA follows: TGCAGCGTTGAAGTGGACGGGAGGGCGGCCAATGAGCAGTTCTTC.

This clonotype was picked up one time. The chain recombines TRBV14 with TRBJ2-2, with a weak D call TRBD1 (6 bases). Germline CDR1 reads SGHDN; CDR2 reads FVKESK. Trimming cost V 5 bases and J 6 bases, with 19 bases left between them. The CDR3 has 16 residues. The CDR3 is CASSSNRARFAGELFF. CDR3 nucleotide sequence: TGTGCCAGCAGCTCCAACAGGGCTCGTTTTGCCGGGGAGCTGTTTTTT.

The V call is TRBV27, the J call TRBJ2-1; D may be TRBD1 or TRBD2 (5 bases each). The V end was cut by 1 base, the J end by 2 bases, with 9 bases between. The CDR3 totals 15 residues. Germline V CDR1 and CDR2: MNHEY, SMNVEV (reference sequence). The CDR3 protein is CASSLYRGTYNEQFF. The DNA for the CDR3 is TGTGCCAGCAGTTTATATCGGGGCACCTACAATGAGCAGTTCTTC.

The DNA of the CDR3 is TGTGCCAGCAGCCAAGCCAAAACTGGTCGGCCGTATGGCTACACCTTC. Protein product: CASSQAKTGRPYGYTF. The rearrangement joins TRBV3-1 to TRBJ1-2; D unclear. Germline loops: CDR1 LGHDT, CDR2 YNNKEL (reference sequence). V was clipped by 1 base and J by 5 bases, with 17 bases between them. This CDR3 is 16 amino acids long.

This clonotype was found many times. This rearrangement joins TRBV7-2 to TRBJ2-7; 10 nucleotides line up with TRBD2. The J segment lost 5 bases and the V segment lost 1 base, leaving 14 bases of the junction unmatched. The CDR3 is made up of 18 amino acids. CDR1 is SGHTA and CDR2 is FQGNSA in the germline V gene. The CDR3 DNA sequence: TGTGCCAGCAGCTTAGTCTCGCGTCTAGCGGGAGCCCTGAACGAGCAGTACTTC. Amino acids: CASSLVSRLAGALNEQYF.

The V call is TRBV6-2 or TRBV6-3, the J call TRBJ1-1; tentatively, D is TRBD1 (5 bases). This CDR3 contains 18 residues. V lost 0 bases to trimming and J lost 11 bases, with 28 bases between them. Germline CDR1 is MNHEY and CDR2 is SVGEGT. The CDR3 DNA reads as TGTGCCAGCAGTTACTCGAGAAGGACAAGGGCCCCCAATTCACCGGCTTTCTTT. It encodes CASSYSRRTRAPNSPAFF.

This clonotype was seen many times. V and J are TRBV7-2 and TRBJ2-2; D is undetermined. V lost 5 bases and J 1 base, leaving 5 bases between the germline ends. The CDR3 runs to 13 residues. Germline assignment: CDR1 SGHTA and CDR2 FQGNSA. CDR3 DNA sequence: TGTGCCAGCAGCAATCTGAACACCGGGGAGCTGTTTTTT. Its protein is CASSNLNTGELFF. The full variable domain, rest sourced from reference TRBV7-2 and TRBJ2-2, is GAGVSQSPSNKVTEKGKDVELRCDPISGHTALYWYRQSLGQGLEFLIYFQGNSAPDKSGLPSDRFSAERTGGSVSTLTIQRTQQEDSAVYLCASSNLNTGELFFGEGSRLTVL.

This clonotype was observed at least ten times. The rearrangement links TRBV2 to TRBJ2-1, with TRBD2 matching 7 bases. CDR1 and CDR2 from the germline V gene are SNHLY and FYNNEI. CDR3 length: 15 amino acids. Trimming at V came to 9 bases and at J to 1 base, leaving 9 bases not matched to a gene. CDR3 protein: CASPATSESYNEQFF. Written as DNA, the CDR3 is TGTGCCAGTCCGGCTACTAGCGAGTCCTACAATGAGCAGTTCTTC. Full variable domain (rest looked up from reference TRBV2 and TRBJ2-1): EPEVTQTPSHQVTQMGQEVILRCVPISNHLYFYWYRQILGQKVEFLVSFYNNEISEKSEIFDDQFSVERPDGSNFTLKIRSTKLEDSAMYFCASPATSESYNEQFFGPGTRLTVL.

Points on this clonotype: A much bigger clone sits one base away, suggesting this may be a read error. V usage is TRBV20-1 and J usage is TRBJ2-5; TRBD2 might be the D (6 bases). Germline V CDR1 and CDR2: DFQATT, SNEGSKA (reference sequence). Trimming pared 0 bases from V and 2 bases from J, leaving 19 bases between. The CDR3 is 17 amino acids. The CDR3 here is CSARDSMGGYLQETQYF. The CDR3 nucleotides are TGCAGTGCTAGAGATTCCATGGGGGGATACCTACAAGAGACCCAGTACTTC.

This clonotype was counted ten times or more. The rearrangement links TRBV7-2 to TRBJ2-3; 7 bases align to TRBD1. Germline assignment: CDR1 SGHTA and CDR2 FQGNSA. Unmatched junction bases numbered 4, after V lost 5 bases and J lost 2 bases. The CDR3 consists of 14 residues. CDR3 region: CASSADRVTDTQYF. The CDR3 bases are TGTGCCAGCAGCGCAGACAGGGTCACAGATACGCAGTATTTT.

The chain links TRBV7-9 to TRBJ1-5; 8 bases map to TRBD1. The CDR3 sequence is 18 residues long. Germline CDR1 is SEHNR and CDR2 is FQNEAQ (reference sequence). V was clipped by 5 bases and J by 0 bases; unmatched bases: 12. The chain's CDR3 is CASSAATGAGYSNQPQHF. DNA for the CDR3: TGTGCCAGCAGCGCCGCGACAGGGGCCGGATATAGCAATCAGCCCCAGCATTTT.

The chain combines TRBV29-1 with TRBJ2-7, with D maybe TRBD2 (5 bases). Germline CDR1 and CDR2: SQVTM and ANQGSEA. This CDR3 is 12 amino acids long. Trimming pared 4 bases from V and 7 bases from J, leaving 14 bases between. The CDR3 here is CSVGGWPGEQYF. DNA of the CDR3: TGCAGCGTTGGCGGGTGGCCGGGGGAGCAGTACTTC.

The chain couples TRBV3-1 to TRBJ2-1, with 10 bases that match TRBD2. Germline V gene data show CDR1 as LGHDT and CDR2 as YNNKEL (reference sequence). The CDR3 is 21 residues long. Trimming removed 4 bases from V and 8 bases from J; junction bases left unmatched: 26. The CDR3 DNA follows: TGTGCCAGCAGCCCCAGGGTGAATTCAAGACTAGCGGGTACACAATCGGATGAGCAGTTCTTC. Amino acid sequence: CASSPRVNSRLAGTQSDEQFF.

This clonotype was counted once. The missing conserved phenylalanine or tryptophan at the end of this CDR3 makes a read error likely. The chain is built from TRBV7-9 and TRBJ1-1; no firm D call. V was cut by 0 bases and J by 1 base, with 15 bases left in between. Germline CDR1 SEHNR, CDR2 FQNEAQ (reference sequence). The length of the CDR3 is 17 residues. This CDR3 is CASSLAPGVRPNTEAFL. DNA of the CDR3: TGTGCCAGCAGCTTAGCCCCGGGTGTCAGGCCGAACACTGAAGCTTTCCTT.

The table lists this clonotype with a few counts. The chain combines TRBV5-1 with TRBJ2-2; either TRBD1 or TRBD2 may fit D (5 bases each). V was trimmed by 3 bases and J by 5 bases, leaving 14 bases between them. This CDR3 contains 15 residues. In germline, CDR1 is SGHRS, CDR2 YFSETQ. The CDR3, as DNA: TGCGCCAGCAGCTCCGGGCGTGGGGGAACCGGGGAGCTGTTTTTT. Translated: CASSSGRGGTGELFF.